Given below is one TCR beta chain in context. The CDR3 consists of 16 residues. With 0 bases clipped from V and 9 bases from J, the junction kept 6 bases outside the gene matches. The germline CDR1 and CDR2 sequences are PRHDT and FYEKMQ (reference sequence). The entry originates in a study of Ad26.COV2.S vaccination and SARS-CoV-2 variants. The assay was immunoSEQ multiplex PCR, and TCRdb's table has in-frame clones only and misses some. The table has roughly 510,000 clones, around 90% seen once. Treatment in this sample: 15 to 20 received Ad26.COV2.S at low or high dose, single or two shots; several received placebo; per-sample allocation not given. Day 63 after the first injection of vaccine or placebo was the sampling time.

The TCR originated in a person between 18 and 65 years old who received the Ad26.COV2.S COVID-19 vaccine or a placebo. The rearrangement uses TRBV13 and TRBJ1-6; 9 bases match TRBD1. Sample: peripheral blood, taken in a trial of Ad26.COV2.S vaccine versus placebo. CDR3 sequence reads: CASSLGPGTGFSPLHF. The CDR3 region has the DNA TGTGCCAGCAGCTTAGGCCCCGGGACAGGGTTTTCACCCCTCCACTTT. Variable domain in full (rest from reference TRBV13 and TRBJ1-6): AAGVIQSPRHLIKEKRETATLKCYPIPRHDTVYWYQQGPGQDPQFLISFYEKMQSDKGSIPDRFSAQQFSDYHSELNMSSLELGDSALYFCASSLGPGTGFSPLHFGNGTRLTVT.